The clone carrying this T cell receptor beta chain was seen many times. The antigen is unknown. The data were taken from a study of T cells after yellow fever vaccination. Study context: It was SMART-Seq v4 Ultra Low Input that prepared the fractions with low cell numbers. Findings of the study overall: Re-detected after boosting: most primary clones, 96% of CD4 and roughly 90% of CD8. Across the CD4 and CD8 compartments, a small share of clonotypes was present in both.

TCRdb used MiXCR to reprocess the 5' RACE reads, holding one entry per CDR3 protein. The table records about 120,000 distinct CDR3 sequences, approximately 7.1% of them present only once. The CDR3 is made up of 15 amino acids. Germline V CDR1 and CDR2: SGHTA, FQGNSA. The V gene end was trimmed by 5 bases and the J gene end by 7 bases; junction bases not matched to a gene: 9. This sample comprised CD4+ T cells sorted from PBMCs, obtained roughly 45 days after the first yellow fever vaccination. The clonotype comes from a man aged 18 to 30 who received the YFV17D yellow fever vaccine. The chain carries TRBV7-2 and TRBJ2-2; TRBD1 agrees at 8 bases. As DNA, the CDR3 is TGTGCCAGCAGCCAGAGGACAGGGACGGGCGGGGAGCTGTTTTTT. It yields the protein CASSQRTGTGGELFF.